These 9 T cell receptor beta chains were all obtained from the same sample, sequenced in a study of Ad26.COV2.S vaccination and SARS-CoV-2 variants (dated by TCRdb to the early 2020s). This specimen's treatment or condition label, interpreted: 15 to 20 received Ad26.COV2.S at low or high dose, single or two shots; five or six received placebo; per-sample allocation not given. For vaccine and placebo recipients, repertoires were sequenced using samples collected on day 63 after the first injection. Libraries were prepared through the immunoSEQ multiplex PCR assay. What TCRdb holds here is the immuneACCESS table cut down to in-frame rearrangements. Part of the clones is not present; checked against another copy, under half of the missing clones reflect an unresolved V gene, and the others are unexplained. The sample table contains 240,000 or so clones; only one count was recorded for around 89% of them. About 10% of the sample goes to the ten largest clones.

This specimen consisted of peripheral blood, obtained in a trial of Ad26.COV2.S vaccine versus placebo. Source of these receptors: a person aged 18-65 years who received the Ad26.COV2.S COVID-19 vaccine or a placebo.

This clone appeared a single time. The rearrangement joins TRBV9 to TRBJ1-2, with D possibly being TRBD1 (5 bases). In germline, CDR1 is SGDLS, CDR2 YYNGEE. The CDR3 totals 14 residues. V was shortened by 0 bases and J by 1 base, with 7 bases between the two germline ends. CDR3 bases: TGTGCCAGCAGCGTAGGTGGGGGTAACTATGGCTACACCTTC. Translation gives CASSVGGGNYGYTF. Combining the CDR3 with reference TRBV9 and TRBJ1-2 gives the whole variable domain DSGVTQTPKHLITATGQRVTLRCSPRSGDLSVYWYQQSLDQGLQFLIQYYNGEERAKGNILERFSAQQFPDLHSELNLSSLELGDSALYFCASSVGGGNYGYTFGSGTRLTVV.

The V gene is TRBV7-9, the J gene TRBJ2-1; D is undetermined. CDR1 is SEHNR, CDR2 FQNEAQ, per germline (reference sequence). Trimming shortened V by 1 base and J by 4 bases, and 8 bases separated the two germline ends. The CDR3 sequence is 14 residues long. CDR3: CASSLVQGYNEQFF. The CDR3 bases are TGTGCCAGCAGCTTAGTGCAAGGATACAATGAGCAGTTCTTC. The whole variable domain, remainder taken from reference TRBV7-9 and TRBJ2-1, is DTGVSQNPRHKITKRGQNVTFRCDPISEHNRLYWYRQTLGQGPEFLTYFQNEAQLEKSRLLSDRFSAERPKGSFSTLEIQRTEQGDSAMYLCASSLVQGYNEQFFGPGTRLTVL.

The rearrangement links TRBV7-2 to TRBJ2-3, with D possibly being TRBD1 or TRBD2 (6 bases each). The CDR3 is made up of 16 amino acids. V lost 4 bases, J lost 4 bases, and 18 bases lay in between. Germline V CDR1 and CDR2: SGHTA, FQGNSA. This CDR3 is CASSSAGGAFPDTQYF. The CDR3 nucleotides read TGTGCCAGCAGCTCCGCCGGGGGCGCGTTCCCAGATACGCAGTATTTT.

This clone was observed once. The chain has TRBV19 and TRBJ1-1; the D gene is possibly TRBD1 (6 bases). This CDR3 region has 18 residues. V was trimmed by 3 bases and J by 0 bases, leaving 20 bases between them. Per the germline V gene, CDR1 is LNHDA and CDR2 is SQIVND (reference sequence). CDR3 sequence (DNA): TGTGCCAGTAGTATGAAAGGCCAGGGGCTCGGGATGAACACTGAAGCTTTCTTT. As protein: CASSMKGQGLGMNTEAFF. Using reference TRBV19 and TRBJ1-1 for the parts outside the CDR3, the full variable domain is DGGITQSPKYLFRKEGQNVTLSCEQNLNHDAMYWYRQDPGQGLRLIYYSQIVNDFQKGDIAEGYSVSREKKESFPLTVTSAQKNPTAFYLCASSMKGQGLGMNTEAFFGQGTRLTVV.

V gene TRBV28 combines with J gene TRBJ2-5; 12 nucleotides match TRBD2. The CDR3 covers 20 residues. V shed 10 bases and J 1 base; nucleotides not matched to a gene: 22. Germline CDR1 and CDR2: MDHEN and SYDVKM. CDR3 loop: CATVPRGTRLAGDLQETQYF. CDR3 coding DNA: TGTGCCACCGTGCCAAGAGGGACCCGACTAGCGGGAGACCTCCAAGAGACCCAGTACTTC.

CDR3 bases: TGTGCCAGCAGCTTAGAGCGTAGTTCCTACGAGCAGTACTTC. Encoded protein: CASSLERSSYEQYF. The V call is TRBV7-9, the J call TRBJ2-7; D is unresolved. V lost 1 base and J lost 1, with 8 bases in between. This CDR3 comprises 14 residues. Germline V gene lookup returns CDR1 SEHNR and CDR2 FQNEAQ (reference sequence).

This sequence joins TRBV5-8 and TRBJ2-1; D gene ambiguous. The CDR3 is made up of 11 amino acids. Trimming took off 4 bases at V and 2 bases at J, with 1 base between the two ends. Germline V gene data show CDR1 as SGHTS and CDR2 as YDEGEE. CDR3 sequence (DNA): TGTGCCAGCAGCGCCTACAATGAGCAGTTCTTC. This codes for CASSAYNEQFF.

The chain employs TRBV5-4 and TRBJ2-5; 15 bases match TRBD2. Trimming removed 4 bases from V and 4 bases from J; junction bases left unmatched: 8. The CDR3 covers 17 residues. CDR1 is SGHNT, CDR2 YYREEE, per germline (reference sequence). CDR3 loop: CASSPGLAGGVAETQYF. CDR3 bases: TGTGCCAGCAGCCCCGGACTAGCGGGAGGGGTGGCAGAGACCCAGTACTTC.

The CDR3 bases are TGTGCCAGCAGCCCATGGACTAGCGGGAGGTGGGGCACAGATACGCAGTATTTT. Amino acids: CASSPWTSGRWGTDTQYF. The chain joins TRBV5-4 to TRBJ2-3, with 14 bases identical to TRBD2. The length of the CDR3 is 18 residues. Per germline, CDR1 SGHNT and CDR2 YYREEE (reference sequence). Losses at the gene ends were 4 bases for V and 1 base for J; bases not matched to a gene: 8.